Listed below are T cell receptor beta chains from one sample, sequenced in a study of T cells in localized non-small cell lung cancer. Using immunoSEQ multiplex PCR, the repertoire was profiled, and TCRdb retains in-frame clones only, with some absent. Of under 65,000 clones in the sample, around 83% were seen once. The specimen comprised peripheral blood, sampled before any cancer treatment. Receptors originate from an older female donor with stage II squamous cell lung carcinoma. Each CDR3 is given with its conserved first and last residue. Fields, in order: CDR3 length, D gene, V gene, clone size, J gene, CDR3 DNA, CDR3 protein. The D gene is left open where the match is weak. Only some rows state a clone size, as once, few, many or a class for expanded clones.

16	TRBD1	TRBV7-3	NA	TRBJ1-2	TGTGCCAGCAGCTTAACGCCGGGAGACAGGGGGCTAGGCTACACCTTC	CASSLTPGDRGLGYTF
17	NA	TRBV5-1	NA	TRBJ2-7	TGCGCCAGCAGCCCGGGGGCGACGACTGGGCTATCCTACGAGCAGTACTTC	CASSPGATTGLSYEQYF
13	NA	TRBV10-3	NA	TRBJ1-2	TGTGCCAGCAGACGGCCCCCTAACTATGGCTACACCTTC	CASRRPPNYGYTF
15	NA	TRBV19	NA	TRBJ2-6	TGTGCCAGTAGTAAAGAACAGGGTTGGGCCAACGTCCTGACTTTC	CASSKEQGWANVLTF
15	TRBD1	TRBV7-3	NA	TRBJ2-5	TGTGCCAGCAGCTTATCCCCAGGGGGCCAGGGGCCCCAGTACTTC	CASSLSPGGQGPQYF
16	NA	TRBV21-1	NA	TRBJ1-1	TGTGCCAGCAGCAAAGGGCCGCCCGGCGGTAACACTGAAGCTTTCTTT	CASSKGPPGGNTEAFF
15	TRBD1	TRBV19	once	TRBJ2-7	TGTGCCAGTAGTATCGGGACAGGGGGTTCGGGGGAGCAGTACTTC	CASSIGTGGSGEQYF
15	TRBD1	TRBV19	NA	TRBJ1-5	TGTGCCAGTAGTATTAGGGACAGACACAATCAGCCCCAGCATTTT	CASSIRDRHNQPQHF
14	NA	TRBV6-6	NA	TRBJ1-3	TGTGCCACCAAGGCAGGGGTCTCTGGAAACACCATATATTTT	CATKAGVSGNTIYF
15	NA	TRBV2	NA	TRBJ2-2	TGTGCCAGCGGTGGGGGGTTTACGAACACCGGGGAGCTGTTTTTT	CASGGGFTNTGELFF
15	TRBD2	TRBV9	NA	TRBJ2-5	TGTGCCAGCTTTCCGGGACTAGCGGGTTGGGAGACCCAGTACTTC	CASFPGLAGWETQYF
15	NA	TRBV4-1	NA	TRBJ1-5	TGCGCCAGCAGCCAAGGGGAGGGAGGCAATCAGCCCCAGCATTTT	CASSQGEGGNQPQHF
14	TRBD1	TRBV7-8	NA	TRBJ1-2	TGTGCCAGCAGATCAGACAGGGAAGGTCGTGGCTACACCTTC	CASRSDREGRGYTF
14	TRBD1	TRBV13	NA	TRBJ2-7	TGTGCCAGCAGCACGGGGGACAGGGCCTACGAGCAGTACTTC	CASSTGDRAYEQYF
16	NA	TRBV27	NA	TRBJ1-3	TGTGCCAGCAGTCTAGGGTCTCCTGACTCTGGAAACACCATATATTTT	CASSLGSPDSGNTIYF
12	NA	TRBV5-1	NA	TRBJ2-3	TGCGCCAGCAGCTTGCAAGACTCACGGCCGTATTTT	CASSLQDSRPYF
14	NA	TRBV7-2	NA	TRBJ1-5	TGTGCCAGCAGCTTAGAAGGAGCGAATCAGCCCCAGCATTTT	CASSLEGANQPQHF
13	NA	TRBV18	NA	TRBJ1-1	TGTGCCAGCTCCCGAGGAGGGAACACTGAAGCTTTCTTT	CASSRGGNTEAFF
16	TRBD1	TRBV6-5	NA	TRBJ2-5	TGTGCCAGCAGTTACTCGGACAGGGCGGGGTCGGAGACCCAGTACTTC	CASSYSDRAGSETQYF
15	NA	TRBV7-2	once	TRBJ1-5	TGTGCCAGCAGCTTAGACGGGTTGGGTAGTCAGCCCCAGCATTTT	CASSLDGLGSQPQHF
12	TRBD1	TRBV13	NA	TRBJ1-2	TGTGCCAGCACCGGGACAGGGGAAGGCTACACCTTC	CASTGTGEGYTF
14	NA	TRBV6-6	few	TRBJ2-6	TGTGCCAGCAGGAAGGTCTCTGGGGCCAACGTCCTGACTTTC	CASRKVSGANVLTF
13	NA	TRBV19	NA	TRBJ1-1	TGTGCCAGTAGTATTCCTCGGGGAGAGGAAGCTTTCTTT	CASSIPRGEEAFF
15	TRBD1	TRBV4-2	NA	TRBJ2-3	TGTGCCAGCAGCCAAGGAGGGGGCGAAGCAGATACGCAGTATTTT	CASSQGGGEADTQYF
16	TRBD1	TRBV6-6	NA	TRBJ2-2	TGTGCCAGCAGTTACGGGGGACAGGGAGGTTCCGGGGAGCTGTTTTTT	CASSYGGQGGSGELFF
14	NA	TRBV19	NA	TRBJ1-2	TGTGCCAGTAGTATGGGACCGAGAAACTATGGCTACACCTTC	CASSMGPRNYGYTF
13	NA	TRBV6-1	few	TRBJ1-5	TGTGCCAGCAGTCGGCAGGGAAGTGAGCCCCAGCATTTT	CASSRQGSEPQHF
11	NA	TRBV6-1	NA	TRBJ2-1	TGTGCCAGCAGTGAACTGGGTGAGCAGTTCTTC	CASSELGEQFF
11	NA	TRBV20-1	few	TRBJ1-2	TGCAGTGCTAGAAAGGCCGTGGGCTACACCTTC	CSARKAVGYTF
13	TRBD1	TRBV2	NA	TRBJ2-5	TGTGCCAGTTACAGGGGGCAAATGGAGACCCAGTACTTC	CASYRGQMETQYF
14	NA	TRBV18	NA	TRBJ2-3	TGTGCCAGCTCACCGGGAGCTAGCACAGATACGCAGTATTTT	CASSPGASTDTQYF
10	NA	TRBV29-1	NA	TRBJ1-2	TGCAGCGTTGCTTCAGAGGGCTACACCTTC	CSVASEGYTF
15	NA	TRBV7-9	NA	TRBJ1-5	TGTGCCAGCAGCTTAAGCGGCAGGGGTGATCAGCCCCAGCATTTT	CASSLSGRGDQPQHF
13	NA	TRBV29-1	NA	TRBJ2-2	TGCAGCTCGACAGGAAAGGGAACCGGGGAGCTGTTTTTT	CSSTGKGTGELFF
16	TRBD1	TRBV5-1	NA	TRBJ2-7	TGCGCCAGCAGCGCCGGACAGGACCTACATAACTACGAGCAGTACTTC	CASSAGQDLHNYEQYF
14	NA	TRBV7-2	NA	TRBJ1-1	TGTGCCAGCAGCTTACTGGGGGCGGCCACTGAAGCTTTCTTT	CASSLLGAATEAFF
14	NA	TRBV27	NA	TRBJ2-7	TGTGCCAGCAGTGCGTCGACAGGACTTAGAGAGCAGTACTTC	CASSASTGLREQYF
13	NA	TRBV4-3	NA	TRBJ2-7	TGCGCCAGCAGCCAAGATGGGCGGGGAGAGCAGTACTTC	CASSQDGRGEQYF
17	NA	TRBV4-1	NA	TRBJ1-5	TGCGCCAGCAGCCCGACAACGGGACAAAGGTTCAATCAGCCCCAGCATTTT	CASSPTTGQRFNQPQHF
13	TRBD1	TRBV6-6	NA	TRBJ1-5	TGTGCCAGCCGGGACAGGGAGGATCAGCCCCAGCATTTT	CASRDREDQPQHF
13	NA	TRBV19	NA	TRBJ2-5	TGTGCCAGTAGTCAAGTGGGCAGGGAGACCCAGTACTTC	CASSQVGRETQYF
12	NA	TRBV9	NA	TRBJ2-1	TGTGCCAGCAGCCCGGACGGGAATGAGCAGTTCTTC	CASSPDGNEQFF
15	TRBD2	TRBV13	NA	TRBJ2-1	TGTGCCAGCAGCATTACTAGCGGGGATTACAATGAGCAGTTCTTC	CASSITSGDYNEQFF
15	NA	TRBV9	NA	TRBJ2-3	TGTGCCAGCAGCGTACAACCGGGGGGCACAGATACGCAGTATTTT	CASSVQPGGTDTQYF
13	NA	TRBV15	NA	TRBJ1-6	TGTGCCACCAGCAGAGATAATTCCAGGGCGATCCACTTT	CATSRDNSRAIHF
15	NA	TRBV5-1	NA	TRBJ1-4	TGCGCCAGCAGCTTGGGATCTGCAACTAATGAAAAACTGTTTTTT	CASSLGSATNEKLFF
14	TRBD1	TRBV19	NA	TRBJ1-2	TGTGCCAGTAGTATGTCCCGACAGGGTGATGGCTACACCTTC	CASSMSRQGDGYTF
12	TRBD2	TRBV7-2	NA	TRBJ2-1	TGTGCCAGCGGTGGGACTAGTGATGAGCAGTTCTTC	CASGGTSDEQFF
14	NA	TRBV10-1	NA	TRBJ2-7	TGCGCCAGCAGTGAGTCACCCCAGCGGGACGAGCAGTACTTC	CASSESPQRDEQYF
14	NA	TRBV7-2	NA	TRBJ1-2	TGTGCCAGCAGCCTACTACAGGGAGGCTATGGCTACACCTTC	CASSLLQGGYGYTF
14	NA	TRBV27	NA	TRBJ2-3	TGTGCCAGCACCCCACTAGGCTGGACAGATACGCAGTATTTT	CASTPLGWTDTQYF
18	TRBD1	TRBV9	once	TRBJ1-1	TGTGCCAGCAGCGCTACCCCGGGACAGGGCTATCTGAACACTGAAGCTTTCTTT	CASSATPGQGYLNTEAFF
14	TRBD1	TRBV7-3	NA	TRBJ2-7	TGTGCCAGCAGCCTGGACAGGGGGTGGTACGAGCAGTACTTC	CASSLDRGWYEQYF